This TCR beta chain was profiled in a study of blood T cell repertoires in COVID-19. Some clones are missing from TCRdb's copy, which holds only in-frame ones; the method was immunoSEQ multiplex PCR. The sample holds over 250,000 clones, 80% to 90% seen once. Germline CDR1 LGHDT, CDR2 YNNKEL (reference sequence). V gave up 3 bases and J gave up 6 bases; unmatched junction bases: 6. The CDR3 consists of 16 residues. Sequenced input: peripheral blood. The sequence came from an older woman with acute or convalescent COVID-19. The chain is built from TRBV3-1 (or the pseudogene TRBV3-2) and TRBJ2-2; 11 bases are shared with TRBD2. The CDR3 loop is CASSHAGTSGPGELFF. The CDR3 nucleotides read TGTGCCAGCAGCCACGCCGGGACTAGCGGACCCGGGGAGCTGTTTTTT.